One and the same sample provided the 3 T cell receptor beta chains below, sequenced in a study of pediatric ulcerative colitis. The method was immunoSEQ multiplex PCR; TCRdb's version includes in-frame clones alone and lacks a portion of them. The sample holds 30,000 to 45,000 clones, around four fifths seen once. Sequencing was carried out using blood. The origin of the receptors is a girl under 18 with moderate ulcerative colitis.

The chain carries TRBV19 and TRBJ1-3; D is unresolved. CDR3 length equals 15 residues. Germline V gene data show CDR1 as LNHDA and CDR2 as SQIVND (reference sequence). V lost 1 base and J 4 bases, leaving 11 bases between the germline ends. The CDR3 DNA sequence: TGTGCCAGTAGTATAGGTCCGGGTTTGGGAAACACCATATATTTT. Residues: CASSIGPGLGNTIYF.

The chain recombines TRBV28 with TRBJ1-2, with TRBD1 matching over 8 bases. CDR3 length equals 14 residues. The V segment lost 5 bases and the J segment 8 bases; nucleotides outside the gene matches: 10. Germline V gene data show CDR1 as MDHEN and CDR2 as SYDVKM. CDR3 in amino acids: CASSPTLRGLGYTF. The DNA of the CDR3 is TGTGCCAGCAGTCCGACCCTCAGGGGGCTGGGCTACACCTTC.

The chain joins TRBV7-9 to TRBJ2-1; 9 bases align to TRBD1. J gave up 7 bases and V 3 bases, and 7 bases lay outside the gene matches. The CDR3 consists of 15 residues. Germline V gene sequence: CDR1 SEHNR, CDR2 FQNEAQ (reference sequence). CDR3 bases: TGTGCCAGCAGCTTCATACAGGGGGCTTATAATGAGCAGTTCTTC. Translated, it gives CASSFIQGAYNEQFF.